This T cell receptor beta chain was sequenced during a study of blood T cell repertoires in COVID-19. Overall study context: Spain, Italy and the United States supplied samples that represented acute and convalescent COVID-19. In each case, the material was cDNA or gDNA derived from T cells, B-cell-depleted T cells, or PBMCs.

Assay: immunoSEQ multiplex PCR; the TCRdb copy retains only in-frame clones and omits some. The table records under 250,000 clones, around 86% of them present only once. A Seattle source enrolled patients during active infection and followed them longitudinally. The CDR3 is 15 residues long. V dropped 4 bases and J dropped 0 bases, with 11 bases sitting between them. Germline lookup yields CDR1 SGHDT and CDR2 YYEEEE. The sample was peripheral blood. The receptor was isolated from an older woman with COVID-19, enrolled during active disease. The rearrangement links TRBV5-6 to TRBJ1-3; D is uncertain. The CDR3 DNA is TGTGCCAGCAGCCGTCGAGAAATCTCTGGAAACACCATATATTTT. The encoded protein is CASSRREISGNTIYF.